This T cell receptor beta chain was found in a study of T cells expressing NK-cell markers. About the research overall: From sorted CD3+CD56+NKG2C+, CD3+CD56+NKG2C- and CD3+CD56-NKG2C+ T cells came the TCR beta repertoires. Among the eight sequenced donors, seven tested HCMV-seropositive and one tested seronegative.

5'RACE template switching with UMIs generated TCR beta cDNA. TCRdb re-called the 5' RACE reads; one entry per CDR3 protein, DNA not given. Listed are about 170,000 distinct CDR3 sequences; around 20% falls within the top ten. Input material: blood T cells: a sorted CD56 or NKG2C T cell subset, CD4+ or CD8+ T cells, or bulk PBMC T cells (not recorded which). This sequence originates from a man aged 18-75 years in good health.

CDR3 amino acids: CASSQSWASDTDTQYF. This chain links TRBV3-1 with TRBJ2-3. This CDR3 has 16 residues. Germline CDR1 and CDR2: LGHDT and YNNKEL (reference sequence).